The rows below give T cell receptor beta chains drawn from one sample of a study of blood T cell repertoires in COVID-19. TCRdb keeps only in-frame clones here, not all; method: immunoSEQ multiplex PCR. The table records tens of thousands of clones, about 86% of them present only once. The sample comprised peripheral blood. Source of these receptors: a human donor in a cohort sampled during active COVID-19. Each CDR3 is given with its conserved first and last residue. A D gene is named only where the DNA matches it firmly. Size tells how often a clone was seen (once, few, many) or the class of an expanded clone, and some rows leave it out.

d_call clone_size j_call v_call cdr3_nt cdr3_aa
TRBD1 - TRBJ1-6 TRBV2 TGTGCCAGCAAGGACAGGGGTGGCTCACCCCTCCACTTT CASKDRGGSPLHF
TRBD1 once TRBJ2-1 TRBV2 TGTGCCAGCAGTTCTTTAACAGGGGCGAATGAGCAGTTCTTC CASSSLTGANEQFF
- - TRBJ2-4 TRBV10-1 TGCGCCAGCAGTGAGTGTTGGACAGAAAAAAACATTCAGTACTTC CASSECWTEKNIQYF
TRBD2 - TRBJ2-5 TRBV27 TGTGCCAGCAGTCCAGGACTAGGAGGAGAGACCCAGTACTTC CASSPGLGGETQYF
- - TRBJ2-3 TRBV7-2 TGTGCCAGCAGCTTTCTGGCGGGGTGGGGTACGCAGTATTTT CASSFLAGWGTQYF
- - TRBJ2-3 TRBV5-1 TGCGCCAGCAGCTTGGACGGGCCTAGGGGGTCAGATACGCAGTATTTT CASSLDGPRGSDTQYF
- - TRBJ1-2 TRBV5-8 TGTGCCAGCAGCCGGGCTAACTATGGCTACACCTTC CASSRANYGYTF
TRBD2 - TRBJ2-3 TRBV7-9 TGTGCCAGCAATGGACTAGTCGATGTCGCAGATACGCAGTATTTT CASNGLVDVADTQYF
- - TRBJ2-4 TRBV10-1 TGCGCCAGCAGTGAGTCGGAAGGGGAACTAGCCAAAAACATTCAGTACTTC CASSESEGELAKNIQYF
- - TRBJ1-3 TRBV7-9 TGTGCCAGCAGCTTAGCATCCCCGGGAAACACCATATATTTT CASSLASPGNTIYF
TRBD1 - TRBJ1-1 TRBV5-5 TGTGCCAGCAGCTCACAGGGGGCACTGATCACTGAAGCTTTCTTT CASSSQGALITEAFF